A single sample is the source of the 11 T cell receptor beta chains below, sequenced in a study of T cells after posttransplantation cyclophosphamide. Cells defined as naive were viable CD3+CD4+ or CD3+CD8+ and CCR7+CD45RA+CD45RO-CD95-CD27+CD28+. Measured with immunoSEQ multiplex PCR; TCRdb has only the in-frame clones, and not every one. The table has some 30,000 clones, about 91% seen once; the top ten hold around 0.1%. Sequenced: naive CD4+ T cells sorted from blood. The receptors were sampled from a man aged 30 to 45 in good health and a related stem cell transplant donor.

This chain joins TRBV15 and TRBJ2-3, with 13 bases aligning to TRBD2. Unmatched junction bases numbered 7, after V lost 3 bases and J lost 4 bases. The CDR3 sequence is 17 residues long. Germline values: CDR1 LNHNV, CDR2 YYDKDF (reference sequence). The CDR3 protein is CATSSATSGGAPDTQYF. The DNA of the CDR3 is TGTGCCACCAGCAGCGCTACTAGCGGGGGGGCCCCAGATACGCAGTATTTT.

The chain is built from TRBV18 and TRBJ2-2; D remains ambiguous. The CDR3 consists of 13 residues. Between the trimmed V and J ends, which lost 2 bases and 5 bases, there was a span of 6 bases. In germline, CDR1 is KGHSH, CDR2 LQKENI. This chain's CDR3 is CASSPTTTGELFF. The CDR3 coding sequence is TGTGCCAGCTCACCAACGACAACCGGGGAGCTGTTTTTT.

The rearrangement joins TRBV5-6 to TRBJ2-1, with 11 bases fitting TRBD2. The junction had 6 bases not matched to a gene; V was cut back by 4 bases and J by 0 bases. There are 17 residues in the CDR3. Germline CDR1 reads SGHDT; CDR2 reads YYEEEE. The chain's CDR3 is CASSTLAGESSYNEQFF. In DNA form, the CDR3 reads TGTGCCAGCAGCACACTAGCGGGGGAGAGCTCCTACAATGAGCAGTTCTTC.

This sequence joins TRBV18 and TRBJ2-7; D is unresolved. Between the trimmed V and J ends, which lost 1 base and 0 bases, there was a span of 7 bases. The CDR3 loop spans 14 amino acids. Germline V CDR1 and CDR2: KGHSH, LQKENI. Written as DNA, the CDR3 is TGTGCCAGCTCACCACGGCAGTACTCCTACGAGCAGTACTTC. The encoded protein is CASSPRQYSYEQYF.

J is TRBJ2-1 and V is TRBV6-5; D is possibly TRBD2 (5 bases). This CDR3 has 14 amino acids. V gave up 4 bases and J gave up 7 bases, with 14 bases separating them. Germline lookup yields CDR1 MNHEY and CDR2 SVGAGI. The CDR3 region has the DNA TGTGCCAGCAGTTCTCTGCTACTAGGTAATGAGCAGTTCTTC. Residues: CASSSLLLGNEQFF.

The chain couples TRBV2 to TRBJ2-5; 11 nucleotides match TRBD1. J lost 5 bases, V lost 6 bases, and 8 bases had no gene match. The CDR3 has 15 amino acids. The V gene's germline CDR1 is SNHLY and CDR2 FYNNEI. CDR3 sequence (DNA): TGTGCCAGCAGGCCGAGGACAGGGGGCTCGGAGACCCAGTACTTC. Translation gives CASRPRTGGSETQYF. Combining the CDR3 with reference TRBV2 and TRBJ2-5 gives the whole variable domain EPEVTQTPSHQVTQMGQEVILRCVPISNHLYFYWYRQILGQKVEFLVSFYNNEISEKSEIFDDQFSVERPDGSNFTLKIRSTKLEDSAMYFCASRPRTGGSETQYFGPGTRLLVL.

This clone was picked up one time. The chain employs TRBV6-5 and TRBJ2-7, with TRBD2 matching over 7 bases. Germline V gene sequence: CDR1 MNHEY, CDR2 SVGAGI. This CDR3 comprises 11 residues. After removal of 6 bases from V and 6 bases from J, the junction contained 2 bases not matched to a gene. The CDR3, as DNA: TGTGCCAGCAGCTTAGCGGGCGAGCAGTACTTC. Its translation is CASSLAGEQYF.

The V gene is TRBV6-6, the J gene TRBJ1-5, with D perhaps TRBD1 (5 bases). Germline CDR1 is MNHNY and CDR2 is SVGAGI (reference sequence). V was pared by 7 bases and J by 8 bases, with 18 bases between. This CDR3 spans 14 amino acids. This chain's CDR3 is CASTGEGIAEPQHF. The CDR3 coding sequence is TGTGCCAGCACTGGGGAGGGGATTGCTGAGCCCCAGCATTTT.

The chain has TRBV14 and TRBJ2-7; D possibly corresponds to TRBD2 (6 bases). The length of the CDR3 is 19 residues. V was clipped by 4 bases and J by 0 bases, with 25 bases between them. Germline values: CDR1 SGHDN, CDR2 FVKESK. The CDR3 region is CASSPRGNGGAGYSYEQYF. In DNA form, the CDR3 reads TGTGCCAGCAGCCCTAGAGGGAACGGGGGTGCGGGATACTCCTACGAGCAGTACTTC.

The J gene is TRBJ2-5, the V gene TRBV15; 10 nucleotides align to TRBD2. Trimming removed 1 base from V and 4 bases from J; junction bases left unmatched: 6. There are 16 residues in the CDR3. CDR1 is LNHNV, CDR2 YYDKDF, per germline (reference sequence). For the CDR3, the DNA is TGTGCCACCAGCAGAGTGATAGCGGGGGGTGTAGAGACCCAGTACTTC. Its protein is CATSRVIAGGVETQYF. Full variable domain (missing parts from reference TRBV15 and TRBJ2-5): DAMVIQNPRYQVTQFGKPVTLSCSQTLNHNVMYWYQQKSSQAPKLLFHYYDKDFNNEADTPDNFQSRRPNTSFCFLDIRSPGLGDTAMYLCATSRVIAGGVETQYFGPGTRLLVL.

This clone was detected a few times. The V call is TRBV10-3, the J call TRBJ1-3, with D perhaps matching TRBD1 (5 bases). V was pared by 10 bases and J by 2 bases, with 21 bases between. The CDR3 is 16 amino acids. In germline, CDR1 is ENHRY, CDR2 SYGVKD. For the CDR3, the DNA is TGTGCCACCACAACTGGGGACTGGATAGCTGGAAACACCATATATTTT. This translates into CATTTGDWIAGNTIYF.